The clone carrying this TCR beta chain was counted only a few times. What it binds is unknown. The identical CDR3 is also encoded by other nucleotide sequences in the sample. These data originate in a study of beta chain features in type 1 diabetes. Whole-study findings and limits: Moderate yet significant TCRB CDR3 shortening was seen in Type 1 diabetes patients in all four CD4+ subsets.

The whole isolated RNA underwent reverse transcription, so sequencing captured expressed TCRB transcripts. The assay was immunoSEQ multiplex PCR, and TCRdb's table has in-frame clones only and misses some. The sample consists of a few hundred thousand clones, about 10% of them appearing once. It was via CD45RO/CCR7/CD25/CD127/CD95/CD27 that CD4+ naive, central memory, regulatory and stem cell-like memory cells were sorted. The sample comprised central memory CD4+ T cells from blood. The sequence was collected from a man aged 25-45 years with type 1 diabetes.

The CDR3 nucleotides are TGTGCCAGCAGCGTAGGGGGGGCCAACGTCCTGACTTTC. It is translated as CASSVGGANVLTF. This chain uses TRBV9 with TRBJ2-6, with D uncertain. V gave up 0 bases and J gave up 4 bases, with 2 bases separating them. Looked up from germline, CDR1 is SGDLS and CDR2 is YYNGEE. The CDR3 runs 13 residues.